Listed here are 27 T cell receptor beta chains from one sample, sequenced in a study of shared clonotypes between healthy human individuals. Clones were read by immunoSEQ multiplex PCR, and TCRdb kept only the in-frame ones, dropping some. The table has roughly 1,000,000 clones, 75% to 80% seen once; the top ten hold under 0.65%. The sample was memory CD4+ T cells from PBMCs. Subset described: CD45RA-negative fraction. The receptors derive from a man younger than 35 in good health. Some clones in this sample may be carry-over from other donors' samples.

This rearrangement joins TRBV30 to TRBJ1-1, with 8 bases identical to TRBD1. The CDR3 spans 15 residues. Germline V gene lookup returns CDR1 GTSNPN and CDR2 SVGIG (reference sequence). The V gene end was trimmed by 5 bases and the J gene end by 6 bases; junction bases not matched to a gene: 14. CDR3 in amino acids: CAWGQGSFFLSEAFF. The CDR3 bases are TGTGCCTGGGGACAGGGTAGTTTTTTCCTCTCTGAAGCTTTCTTT.

The gene calls are TRBV7-8 and TRBJ1-1; tentatively, D is TRBD1 (6 bases). This CDR3 is 15 amino acids long. V was pared by 4 bases and J by 0 bases, with 12 bases between. The germline CDR1 and CDR2 sequences are SGHVS and FQNEAQ. The DNA for the CDR3 is TGTGCCAGCAGCTCACAGGGTCTCATGAACACTGAAGCTTTCTTT. Its translation: CASSSQGLMNTEAFF.

The V gene is TRBV12-5, the J gene TRBJ2-2; 8 nucleotides agree with TRBD1. This CDR3 is built from 14 residues. Germline V CDR1 and CDR2: LGHNT, FRNRAP. V shed 7 bases and J 6 bases; nucleotides not matched to a gene: 7. The CDR3 region is CASATRGRAGELFF. In nucleotides, the CDR3 is TGTGCTAGTGCTACCAGGGGGCGTGCCGGGGAGCTGTTTTTT.

The rearrangement uses TRBV19 and TRBJ1-2, with unresolved D. This CDR3 region has 14 residues. Germline loops: CDR1 LNHDA, CDR2 SQIVND (reference sequence). Trimming took 6 bases from V and 3 from J, leaving 14 bases between them. The CDR3: CASSPRAGYYGYTF. The CDR3 DNA is TGTGCCAGTAGCCCAAGGGCGGGGTACTATGGCTACACCTTC.

The chain couples TRBV14 to TRBJ1-1; 8 bases match TRBD1. V dropped 4 bases and J dropped 5; count of bases not matched to a gene: 6. The germline gives CDR1 SGHDN, CDR2 FVKESK. The CDR3 has 14 amino acids. CDR3 protein: CASSPVRGPTEAFF. For the CDR3, the DNA is TGTGCCAGCAGCCCAGTCAGGGGGCCTACTGAAGCTTTCTTT.

This clone was counted a few times. The J gene is TRBJ1-1, the V gene TRBV7-2; possibly TRBD1 for D (5 bases). Germline V gene data show CDR1 as SGHTA and CDR2 as FQGNSA. The CDR3 is 18 amino acids. Trimming removed 5 bases from V and 1 base from J, with 23 bases in between. In DNA, the CDR3 is TGTGCCAGCAGCCCCGATGGGAGGGGCCGCCAATCGAACACTGAAGCTTTCTTT. Translation: CASSPDGRGRQSNTEAFF.

This chain connects TRBV6-5 to TRBJ2-5; 8 bases fit TRBD2. V was clipped by 7 bases and J by 5 bases; unmatched bases: 6. Germline loops: CDR1 MNHEY, CDR2 SVGAGI. CDR3 length equals 13 residues. The CDR3 DNA sequence: TGTGCCAGCAACGGACTAGCTTCGGAGACCCAGTACTTC. Its translation is CASNGLASETQYF.

The chain joins TRBV6-1 to TRBJ2-5; D uncertain. V lost 1 base to trimming and J lost 7 bases, with 10 bases between them. CDR1 and CDR2 (germline): MNHNS, SASEGT. The length of the CDR3 is 13 residues. CDR3 nucleotides: TGTGCCAGCAGTGAAGGACTCCCCGGGACCCAGTACTTC. Its protein product is CASSEGLPGTQYF.

Only one count was recorded for this clone. The sample has other DNA sequences that encode this CDR3 too. The V and J genes are TRBV9 and TRBJ2-3, with D possibly matching TRBD1 (5 bases). This CDR3 has 14 amino acids. CDR1 is SGDLS, CDR2 YYNGEE, per germline. V was pared by 0 bases and J by 1 base, with 6 bases between. Here the CDR3 DNA reads TGTGCCAGCAGCGTAGAGGGGCGCACAGATACGCAGTATTTT. It translates to CASSVEGRTDTQYF.

This clone was detected only a few times. The chain's CDR3 is CASSSIGGQGTEAFF. The CDR3 DNA follows: TGTGCCAGCAGCTCAATTGGTGGACAGGGCACTGAAGCTTTCTTT. V usage is TRBV11-1 and J usage is TRBJ1-1, with 8 bases fitting TRBD1. The CDR3 runs 15 residues. Losses at the gene ends were 4 bases for V and 4 bases for J; bases not matched to a gene: 8. In germline, CDR1 is SGHAT, CDR2 FQDESV (reference sequence). Full variable domain (remainder filled in from reference TRBV11-1 and TRBJ1-1): EAEVAQSPRYKITEKSQAVAFWCDPISGHATLYWYRQILGQGPELLVQFQDESVVDDSQLPKDRFSAERLKGVDSTLKIQPAELGDSAMYLCASSSIGGQGTEAFFGQGTRLTVV.

The genes are TRBV11-1 and TRBJ2-6; D might be TRBD2 (5 bases). The CDR3 spans 16 residues. Germline V gene lookup returns CDR1 SGHAT and CDR2 FQDESV (reference sequence). V was pared by 6 bases and J by 0 bases, with 12 bases between. The DNA for the CDR3 is TGTGCCAGCAGTTTCCGACGGGACTCTGGGGCCAACGTCCTGACTTTC. Encoded protein: CASSFRRDSGANVLTF.

The J gene is TRBJ2-6, the V gene TRBV5-1; 9 bases align to TRBD1. The CDR3 runs 16 residues. CDR1 is SGHRS, CDR2 YFSETQ, per germline. V was pared by 2 bases and J by 3 bases, with 3 bases of the junction left unmatched. The CDR3 nucleotides read TGCGCCAGCAGCTTACAGGGGGCGTATGGGGCCAACGTCCTGACTTTC. It encodes CASSLQGAYGANVLTF.

This chain links TRBV5-6 with TRBJ1-1, with a weak D call TRBD1 (5 bases). Trimming removed 3 bases from V and 1 base from J, with 19 bases in between. Per germline, CDR1 SGHDT and CDR2 YYEEEE. The CDR3 length is 17 residues. The CDR3 coding sequence is TGTGCCAGCAGCTGGGGCGGTGTCCTGGCCAGGAACACTGAAGCTTTCTTT. It codes for CASSWGGVLARNTEAFF. The full variable domain, in which reference TRBV5-6 and TRBJ1-1 provide the parts outside the CDR3, is DAGVTQSPTHLIKTRGQQVTLRCSPKSGHDTVSWYQQALGQGPQFIFQYYEEEERQRGNFPDRFSGHQFPNYSSELNVNALLLGDSALYLCASSWGGVLARNTEAFFGQGTRLTVV.

In its sample, this clone was seen once. A single base separates this from a much larger clone, so it may be a read error. Other nucleotide sequences from this sample produce the same CDR3. The J gene is TRBJ1-1, the V gene TRBV5-1, with 9 bases lining up with TRBD1. This CDR3 region has 13 residues. CDR1 SGHRS and CDR2 YFSETQ come from the germline V gene. Trimming removed 4 bases from V and 3 bases from J; junction bases left unmatched: 1. The CDR3 loop is CASSRTGDTEAFF. CDR3 DNA: TGCGCCAGCAGCAGGACAGGGGACACTGAAGCTTTCTTT.

This clone was counted a single time. The CDR3: CASSPPRTGANVLTF. CDR3 nucleotides: TGTGCCAGCTCACCACCCAGGACTGGGGCCAACGTCCTGACTTTC. The rearrangement links TRBV18 to TRBJ2-6; D uncertain. CDR3 length: 15 residues. From germline, CDR1 is KGHSH and CDR2 LQKENI. Trimming cost V 0 bases and J 2 bases, with 5 bases left between them.

The table lists this clone with a count of one. V is TRBV5-6 and J is TRBJ2-5; 10 bases fit TRBD2. The CDR3 contains 17 residues. J gave up 2 bases and V 4 bases, and 11 bases lay outside the gene matches. Germline lookup yields CDR1 SGHDT and CDR2 YYEEEE. CDR3: CASSQKSGRAGQETQYF. The CDR3, as DNA: TGTGCCAGCAGCCAGAAGAGCGGGAGGGCTGGGCAAGAGACCCAGTACTTC.

The rearrangement joins TRBV14 to TRBJ1-1, with D uncertain. CDR1 is SGHDN and CDR2 is FVKESK in the germline V gene. V lost 4 bases and J lost 1, with 16 bases in between. The CDR3 sequence is 16 residues long. CDR3 in DNA: TGTGCCAGCAGCCTACTGGGAGCCGGCGGGAACACTGAAGCTTTCTTT. Translating it yields CASSLLGAGGNTEAFF.

The V call is TRBV19, the J call TRBJ1-5, with no clear D. The CDR3 runs to 15 residues. V was shortened by 5 bases and J by 2 bases, with 13 bases between the two germline ends. Per the germline V gene, CDR1 is LNHDA and CDR2 is SQIVND (reference sequence). This CDR3 reads CASSPDGWRNQPQHF. The CDR3 DNA reads TGTGCCAGTAGTCCGGACGGGTGGCGCAATCAGCCCCAGCATTTT.

As regards this clone: The identical CDR3 is also encoded by other nucleotide sequences in the sample. The chain couples TRBV27 to TRBJ2-1; perhaps TRBD2 as D (5 bases). V dropped 3 bases and J dropped 4 bases, with 10 bases sitting between them. The CDR3 extends over 14 amino acids. CDR1 is MNHEY and CDR2 is SMNVEV in the germline V gene (reference sequence). CDR3 nucleotides: TGTGCCAGCAGTTTGGCGGGTTATTACAATGAGCAGTTCTTC. It yields the protein CASSLAGYYNEQFF.

This chain connects TRBV6-1 to TRBJ1-1; no firm D call. The CDR3 covers 11 residues. Germline assignment: CDR1 MNHNS and CDR2 SASEGT. The ends were cut back, 1 base at V and 11 bases at J, with 8 bases in the middle. CDR3 bases: TGTGCCAGCAGTGAAGTCCCGGGCGCTTTCTTT. Translated, it gives CASSEVPGAFF.

The rearrangement links TRBV2 to TRBJ1-6, with D unresolved. The CDR3 has 11 amino acids. Trimming left V 2 bases short and J 14 bases short, with 7 bases between. Per germline, CDR1 SNHLY and CDR2 FYNNEI. CDR3: CASSETGSLHF. DNA for the CDR3: TGTGCCAGCAGTGAAACGGGCTCCCTCCACTTT.

The DNA of the CDR3 is TGTGCCAGCAGGGGCAGGGACGCCTACGAGCAGTACTTC. The encoded protein is CASRGRDAYEQYF. The chain couples TRBV25-1 to TRBJ2-7; D tentatively reads TRBD1 or TRBD2 (5 bases each). With 6 bases removed from V and 2 bases from J, the gap between germline ends came to 11 bases. Germline CDR1 MGHDK, CDR2 SYGVNS. This CDR3 spans 13 amino acids.

The V call is TRBV5-1, the J call TRBJ1-2; 8 bases align to TRBD1. Germline CDR1 SGHRS, CDR2 YFSETQ. V trimming: 1 base; J trimming: 4 bases; junction bases outside the gene matches: 3. The CDR3 is 14 amino acids. CDR3 in amino acids: CASSLRTGSYGYTF. Written as DNA, the CDR3 is TGCGCCAGCAGCTTGAGGACAGGGAGCTATGGCTACACCTTC.

The V and J genes are TRBV10-3 and TRBJ2-1, with TRBD1 identical over 8 bases. The trim removed 5 bases at V and 1 base at J, leaving 4 bases unmatched. This CDR3 is 15 amino acids long. Germline values: CDR1 ENHRY, CDR2 SYGVKD. CDR3 in amino acids: CAISPQGGSYNEQFF. The CDR3 coding sequence is TGTGCCATCAGTCCACAGGGGGGTTCCTACAATGAGCAGTTCTTC.

This clone appeared a single time. The chain employs TRBV18 and TRBJ2-7; D unclear. This CDR3 is built from 14 residues. Trimming removed 0 bases from V and 2 bases from J, with 8 bases in between. Germline assignment: CDR1 KGHSH and CDR2 LQKENI. The CDR3 DNA is TGTGCCAGCTCACCACCGGTAGATCCCTACGAGCAGTACTTC. It is translated as CASSPPVDPYEQYF.

This chain joins TRBV6-1 and TRBJ2-5; D might be TRBD2 (6 bases). V shed 8 bases and J shed 5 bases, with 18 bases lying between them. Germline V gene sequence: CDR1 MNHNS, CDR2 SASEGT. The CDR3 is 14 residues long. The CDR3 sequence: CASARSGVKETQYF. CDR3 bases: TGTGCCAGCGCCCGGTCGGGGGTGAAGGAGACCCAGTACTTC.

V and J are TRBV6-5 and TRBJ1-4, with D possibly TRBD1 on 5 matching bases. This CDR3 region has 15 residues. V was cut by 0 bases and J by 8 bases, with 13 bases left in between. Germline CDR1 reads MNHEY; CDR2 reads SVGAGI. The CDR3 sequence is CASSYSGRAGEKLFF. CDR3 DNA: TGTGCCAGCAGTTACTCGGGCAGGGCAGGAGAAAAACTGTTTTTT.